The sequence of this T cell receptor (beta chain) was determined in a study of control samples from healthy donors and cancer patients. The method was immunoSEQ multiplex PCR; TCRdb's version includes in-frame clones alone and lacks a portion of them. The sample carries 95,000 to 120,000 clones, almost 85% recorded once. Germline CDR1 reads SGDLS; CDR2 reads YYNGEE. V lost 7 bases, J lost 0 bases, and 15 bases lay in between. The CDR3 totals 15 residues. V usage is TRBV9 and J usage is TRBJ2-3; D possibly corresponds to TRBD1 (6 bases). Sequenced sample: blood. The TCR comes from a man aged 18 to 29 in good health. The CDR3 loop reads CASAQQGLSTDTQYF. The CDR3 DNA is TGTGCCAGCGCTCAACAGGGTCTAAGCACAGATACGCAGTATTTT.